The present TCR beta chain was sequenced within a study of T cell changes during pregnancy in multiple sclerosis. The CDR3 is 17 amino acids. Germline V gene lookup returns CDR1 SGHAT and CDR2 FQNNGV. Trimming pared 1 base from V and 0 bases from J, leaving 16 bases between. Assay used: immunoSEQ multiplex PCR; TCRdb lists only in-frame clones, some missing. Here the sample spans some 26,000 clones, around 90% being singletons. Sequences were derived from CD4+ T cells from peripheral blood mononuclear cells, sampled in the first trimester of pregnancy. This clonotype was obtained from a female donor in good health, enrolled as a control in a pregnancy study. V and J are TRBV11-2 and TRBJ2-7, with a possible D match to TRBD1 (5 bases). CDR3 residues: CASSLVEPLGASYEQYF. The CDR3 coding sequence is TGTGCCAGCAGCTTAGTCGAACCTCTAGGGGCCTCCTACGAGCAGTACTTC.